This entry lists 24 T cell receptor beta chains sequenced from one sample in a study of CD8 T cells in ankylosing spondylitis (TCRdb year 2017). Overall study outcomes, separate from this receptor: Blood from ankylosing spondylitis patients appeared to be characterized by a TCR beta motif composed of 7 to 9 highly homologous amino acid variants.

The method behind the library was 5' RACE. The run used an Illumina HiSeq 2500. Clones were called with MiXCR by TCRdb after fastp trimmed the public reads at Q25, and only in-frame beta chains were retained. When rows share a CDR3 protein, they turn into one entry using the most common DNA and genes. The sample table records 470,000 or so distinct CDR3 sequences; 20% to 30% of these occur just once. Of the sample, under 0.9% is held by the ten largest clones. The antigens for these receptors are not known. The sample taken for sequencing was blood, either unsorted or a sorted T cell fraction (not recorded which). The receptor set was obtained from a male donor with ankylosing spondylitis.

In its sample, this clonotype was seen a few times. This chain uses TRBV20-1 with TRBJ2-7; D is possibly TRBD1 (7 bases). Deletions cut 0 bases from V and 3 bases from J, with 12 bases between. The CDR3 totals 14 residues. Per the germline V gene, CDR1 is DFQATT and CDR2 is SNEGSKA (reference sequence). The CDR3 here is CSARDQGGGYEQYF. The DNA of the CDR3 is TGCAGTGCTAGAGATCAGGGGGGAGGCTACGAGCAGTACTTC.

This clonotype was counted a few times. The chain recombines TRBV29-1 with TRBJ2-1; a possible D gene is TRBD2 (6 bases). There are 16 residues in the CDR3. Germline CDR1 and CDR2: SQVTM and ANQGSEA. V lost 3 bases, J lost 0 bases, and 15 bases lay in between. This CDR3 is CSVDKAGLSSYNEQFF. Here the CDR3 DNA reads TGCAGCGTTGACAAAGCGGGCCTCAGCTCCTACAATGAGCAGTTCTTC.

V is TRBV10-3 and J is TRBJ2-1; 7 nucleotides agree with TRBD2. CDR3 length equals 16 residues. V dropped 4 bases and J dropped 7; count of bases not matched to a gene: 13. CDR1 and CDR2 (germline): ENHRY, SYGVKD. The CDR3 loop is CAISASASGPRNEQFF. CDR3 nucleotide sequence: TGTGCCATCAGTGCCTCGGCTAGCGGCCCTCGGAATGAGCAGTTCTTC.

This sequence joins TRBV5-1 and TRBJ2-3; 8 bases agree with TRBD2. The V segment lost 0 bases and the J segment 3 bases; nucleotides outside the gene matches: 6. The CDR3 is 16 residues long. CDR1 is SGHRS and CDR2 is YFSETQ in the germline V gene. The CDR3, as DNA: TGCGCCAGCAGCTTGGATAGCGGGGAAGCGACAGATACGCAGTATTTT. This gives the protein CASSLDSGEATDTQYF.

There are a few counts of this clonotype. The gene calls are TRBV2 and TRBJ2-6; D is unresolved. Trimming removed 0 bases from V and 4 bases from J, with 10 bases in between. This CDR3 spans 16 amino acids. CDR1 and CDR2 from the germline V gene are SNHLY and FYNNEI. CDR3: CASSEARIGGANVLTF. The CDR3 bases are TGTGCCAGCAGTGAAGCGCGGATAGGAGGGGCCAACGTCCTGACTTTC.

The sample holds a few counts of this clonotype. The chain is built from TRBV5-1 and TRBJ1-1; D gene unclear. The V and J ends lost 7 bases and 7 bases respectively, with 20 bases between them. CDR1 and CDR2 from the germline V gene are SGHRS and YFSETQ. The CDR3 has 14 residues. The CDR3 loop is CASHGGLRGGEAFF. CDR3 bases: TGCGCCAGCCATGGAGGACTCCGGGGTGGTGAAGCTTTCTTT.

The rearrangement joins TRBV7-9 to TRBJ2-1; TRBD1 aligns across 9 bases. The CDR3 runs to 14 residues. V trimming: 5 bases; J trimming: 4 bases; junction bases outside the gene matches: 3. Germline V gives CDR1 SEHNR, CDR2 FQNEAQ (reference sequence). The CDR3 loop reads CASSRTGAYNEQFF. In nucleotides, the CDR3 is TGTGCCAGCAGCAGGACAGGGGCGTACAATGAGCAGTTCTTC.

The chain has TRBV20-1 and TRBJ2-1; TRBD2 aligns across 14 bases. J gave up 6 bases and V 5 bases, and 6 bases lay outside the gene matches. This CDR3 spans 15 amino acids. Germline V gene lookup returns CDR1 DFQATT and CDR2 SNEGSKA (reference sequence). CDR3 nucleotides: TGCAGTGCTGGGGGGACTAGCGGGAGAGGCAATGAGCAGTTCTTC. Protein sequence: CSAGGTSGRGNEQFF.

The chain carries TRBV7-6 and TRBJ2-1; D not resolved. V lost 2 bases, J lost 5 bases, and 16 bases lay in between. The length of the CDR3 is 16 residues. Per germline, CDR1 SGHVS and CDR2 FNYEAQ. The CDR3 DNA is TGTGCCAGCAGCTTAACAAGAAGCTTGGGGAACAATGAGCAGTTCTTC. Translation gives CASSLTRSLGNNEQFF.

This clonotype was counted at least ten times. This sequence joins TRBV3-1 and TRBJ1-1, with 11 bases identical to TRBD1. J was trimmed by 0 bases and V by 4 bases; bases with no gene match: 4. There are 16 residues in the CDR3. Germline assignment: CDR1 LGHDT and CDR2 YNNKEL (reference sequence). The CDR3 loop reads CASSPRDRGMNTEAFF. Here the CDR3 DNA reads TGTGCCAGCAGCCCCCGGGACAGGGGGATGAACACTGAAGCTTTCTTT.

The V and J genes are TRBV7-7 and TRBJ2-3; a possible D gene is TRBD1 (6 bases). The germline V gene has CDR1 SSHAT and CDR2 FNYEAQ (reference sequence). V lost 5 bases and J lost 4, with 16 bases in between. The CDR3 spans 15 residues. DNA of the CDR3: TGTGCCAGCAGCCCGCACCCACAGGGATCAGATACGCAGTATTTT. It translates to CASSPHPQGSDTQYF. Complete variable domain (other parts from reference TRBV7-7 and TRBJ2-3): GAGVSQSPRYKVTKRGQDVTLRCDPISSHATLYWYQQALGQGPEFLTYFNYEAQPDKSGLPSDRFSAERPEGSISTLTIQRTEQRDSAMYRCASSPHPQGSDTQYFGPGTRLTVL.

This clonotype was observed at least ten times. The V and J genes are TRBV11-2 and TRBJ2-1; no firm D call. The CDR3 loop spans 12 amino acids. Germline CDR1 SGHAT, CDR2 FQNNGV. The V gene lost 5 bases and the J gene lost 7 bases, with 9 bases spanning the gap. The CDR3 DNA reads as TGTGCCAGCAGCCCCTTGGGGAATGAGCAGTTCTTC. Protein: CASSPLGNEQFF.

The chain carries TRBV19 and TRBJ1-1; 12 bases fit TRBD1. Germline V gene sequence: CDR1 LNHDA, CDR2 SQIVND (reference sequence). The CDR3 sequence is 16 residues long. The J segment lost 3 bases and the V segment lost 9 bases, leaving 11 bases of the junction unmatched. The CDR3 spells CASKGQGAGRDTEAFF. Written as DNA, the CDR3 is TGTGCCAGCAAGGGACAGGGGGCTGGTCGGGACACTGAAGCTTTCTTT.

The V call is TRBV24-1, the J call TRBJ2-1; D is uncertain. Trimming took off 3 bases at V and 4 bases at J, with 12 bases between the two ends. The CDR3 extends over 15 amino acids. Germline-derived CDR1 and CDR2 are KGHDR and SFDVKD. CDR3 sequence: CATSDVGGSYNEQFF. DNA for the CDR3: TGTGCCACCAGTGATGTGGGCGGATCTTACAATGAGCAGTTCTTC.

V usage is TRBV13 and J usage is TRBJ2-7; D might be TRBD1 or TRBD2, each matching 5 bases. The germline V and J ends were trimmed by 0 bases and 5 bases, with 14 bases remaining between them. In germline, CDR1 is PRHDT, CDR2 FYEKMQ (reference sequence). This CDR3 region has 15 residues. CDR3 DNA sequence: TGTGCCAGCAGCTTAGGGGCAGGGAGTCTGAACGAGCAGTACTTC. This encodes CASSLGAGSLNEQYF.

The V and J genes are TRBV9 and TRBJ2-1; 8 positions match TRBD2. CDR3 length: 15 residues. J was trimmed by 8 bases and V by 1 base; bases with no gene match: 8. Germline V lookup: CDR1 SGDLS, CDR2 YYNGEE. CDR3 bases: TGTGCCAGCAGCGTAATCCTAGCGGGCTTCGATGAGCAGTTCTTC. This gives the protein CASSVILAGFDEQFF.

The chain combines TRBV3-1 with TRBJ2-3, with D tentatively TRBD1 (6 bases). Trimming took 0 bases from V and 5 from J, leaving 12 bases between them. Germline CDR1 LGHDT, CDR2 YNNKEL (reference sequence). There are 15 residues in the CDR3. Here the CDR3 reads CASSQEGGGGDTQYF. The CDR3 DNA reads TGTGCCAGCAGCCAAGAAGGGGGTGGGGGAGATACGCAGTATTTT.

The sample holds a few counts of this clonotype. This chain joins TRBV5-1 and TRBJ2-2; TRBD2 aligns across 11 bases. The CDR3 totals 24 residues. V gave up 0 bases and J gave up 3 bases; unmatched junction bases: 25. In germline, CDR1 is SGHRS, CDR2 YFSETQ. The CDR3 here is CASSLARGGYTSGSGFLDTGELFF. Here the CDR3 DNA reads TGCGCCAGCAGCTTGGCCCGAGGGGGCTATACTAGCGGGAGCGGGTTTCTCGACACCGGGGAGCTGTTTTTT.

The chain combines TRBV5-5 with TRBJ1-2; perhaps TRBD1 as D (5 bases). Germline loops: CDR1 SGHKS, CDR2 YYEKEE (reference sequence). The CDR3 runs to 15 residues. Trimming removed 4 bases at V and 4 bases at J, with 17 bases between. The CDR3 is CASSPGVRNSYGYTF. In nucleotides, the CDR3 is TGTGCCAGCAGCCCGGGGGTGCGGAATAGCTATGGCTACACCTTC.

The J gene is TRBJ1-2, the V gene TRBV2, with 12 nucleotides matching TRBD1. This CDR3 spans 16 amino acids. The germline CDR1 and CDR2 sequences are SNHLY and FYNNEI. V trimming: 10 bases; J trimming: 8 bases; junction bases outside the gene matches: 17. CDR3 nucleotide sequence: TGTGCCACCTCACCCGGGACAGGGGGCTGGTCAGAAGGCTACACCTTC. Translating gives CATSPGTGGWSEGYTF.

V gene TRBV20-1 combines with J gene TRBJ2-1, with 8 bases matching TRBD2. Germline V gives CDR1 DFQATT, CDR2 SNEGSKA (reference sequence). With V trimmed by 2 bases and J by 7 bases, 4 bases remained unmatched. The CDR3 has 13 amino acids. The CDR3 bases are TGCAGTGCTAGAACGGGAGGGCCGAATGAGCAGTTCTTC. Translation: CSARTGGPNEQFF.

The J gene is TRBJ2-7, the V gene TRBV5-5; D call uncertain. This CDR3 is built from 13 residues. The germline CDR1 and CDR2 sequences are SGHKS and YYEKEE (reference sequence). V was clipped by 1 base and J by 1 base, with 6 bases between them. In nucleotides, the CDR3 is TGTGCCAGCAGCTTGCGAGTTTCCTACGAGCAGTACTTC. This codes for CASSLRVSYEQYF.

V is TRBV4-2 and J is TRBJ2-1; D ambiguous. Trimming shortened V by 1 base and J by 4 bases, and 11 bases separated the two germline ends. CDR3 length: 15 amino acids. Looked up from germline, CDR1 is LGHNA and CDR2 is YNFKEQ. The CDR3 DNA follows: TGTGCCAGCAGCCAAGTTGATAGTAGTTACAATGAGCAGTTCTTC. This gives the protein CASSQVDSSYNEQFF.

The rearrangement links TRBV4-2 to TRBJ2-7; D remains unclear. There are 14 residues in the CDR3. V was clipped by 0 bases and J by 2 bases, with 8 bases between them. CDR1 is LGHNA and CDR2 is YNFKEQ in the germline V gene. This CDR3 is CASSQELAAYEQYF. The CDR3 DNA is TGTGCCAGCAGCCAAGAGCTGGCCGCCTACGAGCAGTACTTC.